This T cell receptor beta chain was captured in a study of blood T cell repertoires in COVID-19 (dated by TCRdb to about 2020). Study-wide context: Samples from collaborators originated in the United States, Italy and Spain and spanned both the acute and convalescent phases of COVID-19. The prospective study material was composed of cDNA or gDNA derived from T cells, B-cell-depleted T cells, or PBMCs. The dataset comprised deeply sampled blood TCRbeta repertoires from subjects exposed to, actively infected with, or recovered from COVID-19. The repertoires were made available in a free public database intended to serve as a resource for research on the immune response to SARS-CoV-2. The samples were drawn from two sources: the first 160 participants of the ongoing ImmuneRACE study, and 1,254 subjects contributed by 6 global collaborators. Nearly every sample came with metadata listing a de-identified subject ID, COVID-19 status, age in years and sex. Where available, HLA class I and class II types were obtained from metadata supplied by the sample provider rather than from assay-based typing.

Points the paper makes about the study in general: The quantity of clinical and demographic metadata differed by source and by participant and was supplied without curation.

Collaborating institutions collected whole blood in K2EDTA tubes following their own protocols. For TCRbeta analysis, collaborators shipped samples in one of three forms: frozen whole blood, isolated PBMCs, or DNA extracted from either of those sample types. TCRbeta CDR3 regions were amplified from genomic DNA by means of the immunoSEQ Assay, a bias-controlled multiplex PCR. The original pipeline was this. Nucleated cell counts per sample were estimated from amplification of reference gene primers within the assay. To quantify the absolute abundance of each unique TCRbeta CDR3 rearrangement, sequence reads were collapsed and filtered. For each sample, productive Simpson clonality was calculated by taking the square root of Simpson's diversity index across productive rearrangements. TCRdb took this table from immuneACCESS and kept in-frame rearrangements with V and J called. Such tables lack part of the clones; where checked against another copy, unresolved V genes explain under half of the gap, and the rest is unexplained. The DNA gave D and trimming, while V, J and clone size come from that table. The sample records approximately 52,000 clones, less than 95% of which are singletons. The ten largest clones add up to approximately 3% of the sample.

V sheds 6 bases and J sheds 1 base, leaving 12 bases between their ends. Including cysteine and phenylalanine, the CDR3 has 14 amino acids. Of the read, only the CDR3 DNA is kept; its 42 bases are in frame from base 1. As encoded in the germline V gene (reference sequence), CDR1 is LNHDA while CDR2 is SQIVND. Turning to this clone: Its antigen remains undetermined. The sample holds no much larger clone one base away, and base qualities are not on file.

The source is a man aged 45-65 years with acute or convalescent COVID-19. The rearrangement combines TRBV19 with TRBJ1-1; the D gene identity is not certain. Sequencing was done on a sample of peripheral blood. The CDR3 region: CASRWSRKNTEAFF. At the DNA level, the sequence is TGTGCCAGTAGATGGAGTCGGAAGAACACTGAAGCTTTCTTT.